This T cell receptor (beta chain) originates from a study of CD8 T cells in Susac syndrome. Study overall: When blood was drawn, patients with Susac syndrome were on intravenous immunoglobulin alone, on corticosteroids, or therapy-naive.

CD8+ and CD4+ blood T cells underwent TCR beta sequencing. Negative isolation was applied to CD8+ and CD4+ T cells, and FACS enrichment was applied to TEMRA cells. On this clonotype: The antigen remains unidentified.

Trimming removed 8 bases from V and 6 bases from J; junction bases left unmatched: 9. Germline values: CDR1 SGHAT, CDR2 FQNNGV. This CDR3 has 14 residues. Points from the study as a whole: The number of Susac-specific public clones found was more than 15 in total CD8+ repertoires and several in CD8+ TEMRA repertoires.

After extraction with the RNeasy kit, roughly 0.45 to 1 ug of the RNA was reverse transcribed using random hexamers. TCRdb re-called the immunoSEQ multiplex PCR reads with MiXCR, one entry per CDR3 protein. The profile shows tens of thousands of distinct CDR3 sequences, over 85% of them singletons. The TCR sequence derives from a human donor with Susac syndrome. Sequencing used CD8+ T cells from PBMCs. The gene calls are TRBV11-2 and TRBJ2-1; TRBD2 matches 8 bases. The CDR3 loop reads CASCSGAGGNEQFF. The CDR3 bases are TGTGCCAGCTGTAGCGGGGCGGGGGGCAATGAGCAGTTCTTC. The whole variable domain, filled in from reference TRBV11-2 and TRBJ2-1, reads EAGVAQSPRYKIIEKRQSVAFWCNPISGHATLYWYQQILGQGPKLLIQFQNNGVVDDSQLPKDRFSAERLKGVDSTLKIQPAKLEDSAVYLCASCSGAGGNEQFFGPGTRLTVL.